A selection of T cell receptor beta chains follows, all from one sample in a study of shared clonotypes between healthy human individuals. Clones were sequenced by immunoSEQ multiplex PCR, and TCRdb holds only the in-frame ones, with some missing. The top ten hold over 0.3% of the sample, which has 1.4 million or so clones, around 98.5% seen once. Material for sequencing was naive CD4+ T cells sorted from blood. Receptors originate from a man younger than 45 in good health. Both conserved end residues are part of each CDR3. The order of the fields is J gene, D gene, V gene, clone size, CDR3 protein, CDR3 DNA. D genes are given only for firm matches. A row's size may be missing; if present it is once, few, many or a size class.

j_call: TRBJ1-5; d_call: .; v_call: TRBV18; clone_size: once; cdr3_aa: CASDSGGSLYQPQHF; cdr3_nt: TGTGCCAGCGACTCCGGGGGCAGCCTTTATCAGCCCCAGCATTTT
j_call: TRBJ2-3; d_call: .; v_call: TRBV9; clone_size: .; cdr3_aa: CASSASAGRQYF; cdr3_nt: TGTGCCAGCAGCGCCTCGGCGGGTAGACAGTATTTT
j_call: TRBJ1-1; d_call: .; v_call: TRBV27; clone_size: once; cdr3_aa: CASRDTERAGVEAFF; cdr3_nt: TGTGCCAGCAGAGACACAGAAAGGGCAGGGGTTGAAGCTTTCTTT
j_call: TRBJ1-2; d_call: .; v_call: TRBV4-1; clone_size: .; cdr3_aa: CASSQDLSTNYGYTF; cdr3_nt: TGCGCCAGCAGCCAAGATCTGTCTACTAACTATGGCTACACCTTC
j_call: TRBJ2-2; d_call: TRBD1; v_call: TRBV4-3; clone_size: .; cdr3_aa: CASSQQQGIGELFF; cdr3_nt: TGCGCCAGCAGCCAGCAACAGGGGATCGGGGAGCTGTTTTTT
j_call: TRBJ1-1; d_call: .; v_call: TRBV18; clone_size: .; cdr3_aa: CASSGRAAVPHEAFF; cdr3_nt: TGTGCCAGCTCCGGCAGAGCGGCGGTCCCTCATGAAGCTTTCTTT
j_call: TRBJ2-6; d_call: .; v_call: TRBV5-4; clone_size: .; cdr3_aa: CASRRTGLGANVLTF; cdr3_nt: TGTGCCAGCAGGCGAACAGGGTTAGGGGCCAACGTCCTGACTTTC
j_call: TRBJ1-2; d_call: TRBD1; v_call: TRBV11-2; clone_size: .; cdr3_aa: CASSKTGLNYGYTF; cdr3_nt: TGTGCCAGCAGCAAGACAGGGCTTAACTATGGCTACACCTTC
j_call: TRBJ2-2; d_call: TRBD1; v_call: TRBV4-3; clone_size: .; cdr3_aa: CASSQRWDRSYTGELFF; cdr3_nt: TGCGCCAGCAGCCAACGGTGGGACAGGAGTTACACCGGGGAGCTGTTTTTT
j_call: TRBJ2-3; d_call: .; v_call: TRBV7-9; clone_size: .; cdr3_aa: CASSLGDRNTDTQYF; cdr3_nt: TGTGCCAGCAGCTTGGGGGACCGAAACACAGATACGCAGTATTTT
j_call: TRBJ2-1; d_call: TRBD2; v_call: TRBV5-6; clone_size: .; cdr3_aa: CASSRRTSGNHLPQFF; cdr3_nt: TGTGCCAGCAGCCGTAGGACTAGCGGGAATCATCTCCCCCAGTTCTTC
j_call: TRBJ2-3; d_call: .; v_call: TRBV5-8; clone_size: .; cdr3_aa: CASSSAMGDTQYF; cdr3_nt: TGTGCCAGCAGCTCCGCTATGGGGGATACGCAGTATTTT
j_call: TRBJ2-1; d_call: .; v_call: TRBV9; clone_size: .; cdr3_aa: CASSRAGEQFF; cdr3_nt: TGTGCCAGCAGCAGGGCCGGTGAGCAGTTCTTC
j_call: TRBJ2-7; d_call: TRBD1; v_call: TRBV5-1; clone_size: .; cdr3_aa: CASSRTGTGTSYEQYF; cdr3_nt: TGCGCCAGCAGCCGGACGGGGACAGGGACCTCCTACGAGCAGTACTTC
j_call: TRBJ2-1; d_call: TRBD2; v_call: TRBV29-1; clone_size: .; cdr3_aa: CSVDYVLTSGSFPHEQFF; cdr3_nt: TGCAGCGTTGATTACGTATTGACTAGCGGGAGTTTCCCCCATGAGCAGTTCTTC
j_call: TRBJ2-7; d_call: .; v_call: TRBV6-5; clone_size: once; cdr3_aa: CASRPRSSSYEQYF; cdr3_nt: TGTGCCAGCAGGCCTCGCTCGAGCTCCTACGAGCAGTACTTC
j_call: TRBJ2-7; d_call: TRBD1; v_call: TRBV5-6; clone_size: .; cdr3_aa: CASSLAPGQGASYEQYF; cdr3_nt: TGTGCCAGCAGCTTGGCCCCGGGACAGGGGGCCTCCTACGAGCAGTACTTC
j_call: TRBJ2-7; d_call: TRBD2; v_call: TRBV6-4; clone_size: .; cdr3_aa: CASSEGLGSSYEQYF; cdr3_nt: TGTGCCAGCAGTGAGGGACTAGGGAGCTCCTACGAGCAGTACTTC
j_call: TRBJ2-7; d_call: TRBD2; v_call: TRBV18; clone_size: .; cdr3_aa: CASSLNRAGVSYEQYF; cdr3_nt: TGTGCCAGCTCACTAAATCGAGCGGGAGTCTCCTACGAGCAGTACTTC
j_call: TRBJ2-1; d_call: .; v_call: TRBV10-3; clone_size: .; cdr3_aa: CAISAVREYNEQFF; cdr3_nt: TGTGCCATCAGTGCCGTCCGGGAATACAATGAGCAGTTCTTC
j_call: TRBJ2-4; d_call: TRBD2; v_call: TRBV18; clone_size: .; cdr3_aa: CASSPPSGNIQYF; cdr3_nt: TGTGCCAGCTCACCTCCTAGCGGAAACATTCAGTACTTC
j_call: TRBJ2-5; d_call: TRBD2; v_call: TRBV5-4; clone_size: .; cdr3_aa: CASSFSSGRGGWEETQYF; cdr3_nt: TGTGCCAGCAGCTTTTCTAGCGGGAGGGGAGGTTGGGAAGAGACCCAGTACTTC
j_call: TRBJ2-7; d_call: .; v_call: TRBV6-1; clone_size: .; cdr3_aa: CASSEPTGYYEQYF; cdr3_nt: TGTGCCAGCAGTGAACCGACAGGTTACTACGAGCAGTACTTC
j_call: TRBJ2-7; d_call: .; v_call: TRBV6-1; clone_size: .; cdr3_aa: CASVAGRDDEQYF; cdr3_nt: TGTGCCAGCGTGGCCGGGAGAGACGACGAGCAGTACTTC
j_call: TRBJ1-3; d_call: .; v_call: TRBV18; clone_size: .; cdr3_aa: CASSPLGLTSSGNTIYF; cdr3_nt: TGTGCCAGCTCACCACTTGGGTTAACCAGCTCTGGAAACACCATATATTTT
j_call: TRBJ1-2; d_call: .; v_call: TRBV11-2; clone_size: .; cdr3_aa: CASSLFADGYTF; cdr3_nt: TGTGCCAGCAGCCTCTTTGCCGATGGCTACACCTTC
j_call: TRBJ2-3; d_call: .; v_call: TRBV7-2; clone_size: .; cdr3_aa: CASNPPSDTQYF; cdr3_nt: TGTGCCAGCAACCCCCCCTCAGATACGCAGTATTTT
j_call: TRBJ2-1; d_call: TRBD1; v_call: TRBV5-4; clone_size: once; cdr3_aa: CASSWTGSSSYNEQFF; cdr3_nt: TGTGCCAGCAGCTGGACAGGGTCGAGCTCCTACAATGAGCAGTTCTTC
j_call: TRBJ1-2; d_call: .; v_call: TRBV18; clone_size: .; cdr3_aa: CASSPPYRIDGYTF; cdr3_nt: TGTGCCAGCTCACCACCGTACAGGATCGATGGCTACACCTTC
j_call: TRBJ2-1; d_call: TRBD2; v_call: TRBV28; clone_size: once; cdr3_aa: CASSDAGASGYNEQFF; cdr3_nt: TGTGCCAGCAGTGACGCCGGGGCTAGCGGGTACAATGAGCAGTTCTTC
j_call: TRBJ2-5; d_call: TRBD1; v_call: TRBV6-6; clone_size: .; cdr3_aa: CASSYTEGQNQETQYF; cdr3_nt: TGTGCCAGCAGTTACACTGAGGGACAGAACCAAGAGACCCAGTACTTC
j_call: TRBJ2-2; d_call: TRBD2; v_call: TRBV11-3; clone_size: .; cdr3_aa: CASSLVSGTKNTGELFF; cdr3_nt: TGTGCCAGCAGCTTAGTCAGCGGGACGAAAAACACCGGGGAGCTGTTTTTT
j_call: TRBJ2-3; d_call: .; v_call: TRBV7-9; clone_size: .; cdr3_aa: CASSRNIRRGGTDTQYF; cdr3_nt: TGTGCCAGCAGCCGTAACATTCGGCGGGGAGGCACAGATACGCAGTATTTT
j_call: TRBJ2-1; d_call: TRBD2; v_call: TRBV5-1; clone_size: .; cdr3_aa: CASSLLPLETSGIF; cdr3_nt: TGCGCCAGCAGCTTATTGCCCCTTGAGACTAGCGGGATCTTC
j_call: TRBJ2-2; d_call: TRBD1; v_call: TRBV27; clone_size: .; cdr3_aa: CASSRQGYTGELFF; cdr3_nt: TGTGCCAGCAGTAGACAGGGATACACCGGGGAGCTGTTTTTT
j_call: TRBJ2-1; d_call: .; v_call: TRBV19; clone_size: .; cdr3_aa: CASSLQKSGPHEQFF; cdr3_nt: TGTGCCAGTAGTCTACAAAAGTCGGGGCCCCATGAGCAGTTCTTC
j_call: TRBJ2-5; d_call: .; v_call: TRBV29-1; clone_size: .; cdr3_aa: CSVVLGETQYF; cdr3_nt: TGCAGCGTTGTTTTGGGGGAGACCCAGTACTTC
j_call: TRBJ1-2; d_call: TRBD1; v_call: TRBV19; clone_size: .; cdr3_aa: CASNNPGGTGTGDYTF; cdr3_nt: TGTGCCAGTAATAACCCCGGGGGAACCGGGACAGGGGACTACACCTTC
j_call: TRBJ2-7; d_call: .; v_call: TRBV29-1; clone_size: .; cdr3_aa: CSVGSVDYEQYF; cdr3_nt: TGCAGCGTTGGATCGGTCGATTACGAGCAGTACTTC
j_call: TRBJ2-7; d_call: .; v_call: TRBV27; clone_size: .; cdr3_aa: CASTPLVYF; cdr3_nt: TGTGCCAGCACCCCTCTTGTGTACTTC
j_call: TRBJ1-5; d_call: .; v_call: TRBV11-2; clone_size: .; cdr3_aa: CASSSRTGRVLQPQHF; cdr3_nt: TGTGCCAGCAGCTCGAGGACGGGCAGGGTACTTCAGCCCCAGCATTTT
j_call: TRBJ2-3; d_call: .; v_call: TRBV9; clone_size: .; cdr3_aa: CASSVGLNPSDTQYF; cdr3_nt: TGTGCCAGCAGCGTAGGCCTTAACCCCTCTGATACGCAGTATTTT
j_call: TRBJ2-1; d_call: TRBD2; v_call: TRBV11-2; clone_size: .; cdr3_aa: CASSPSGSRTYNEQFF; cdr3_nt: TGTGCCAGCAGCCCGAGCGGGAGCAGAACCTACAATGAGCAGTTCTTC
j_call: TRBJ2-1; d_call: .; v_call: TRBV29-1; clone_size: once; cdr3_aa: CSVVKTANNEQFF; cdr3_nt: TGCAGCGTTGTGAAGACAGCAAACAATGAGCAGTTCTTC
j_call: TRBJ2-1; d_call: TRBD2; v_call: TRBV2; clone_size: .; cdr3_aa: CASSVKREHEQFF; cdr3_nt: TGTGCCAGCAGTGTTAAGCGGGAGCATGAGCAGTTCTTC
j_call: TRBJ2-7; d_call: .; v_call: TRBV10-3; clone_size: .; cdr3_aa: CAISERAPGYEQYF; cdr3_nt: TGTGCCATCAGTGAGAGAGCCCCGGGCTACGAGCAGTACTTC
j_call: TRBJ1-2; d_call: .; v_call: TRBV28; clone_size: once; cdr3_aa: CASSFPLRSGGGYTF; cdr3_nt: TGTGCCAGCAGTTTCCCACTGCGGTCGGGGGGCGGCTACACCTTC